The 17 T cell receptor beta chains below were found in one sample sequenced in a study of control samples from healthy donors and cancer patients. Using immunoSEQ multiplex PCR, the repertoire was profiled, and TCRdb retains in-frame clones only, with some absent. There are approximately 110,000 clones in the sample; roughly 92% occur only once, and 7.8% lies in the top ten. Sequencing was performed on blood. All receptors derive from a woman younger than 35 in good health.

CDR3 in amino acids: CASSQDLGDSSYNSPLHF. DNA of the CDR3: TGCGCCAGCAGCCAAGATCTGGGGGACAGCTCCTATAATTCACCCCTCCACTTT. This chain uses TRBV4-3 with TRBJ1-6, with TRBD1 identical over 7 bases. Trimming removed 0 bases from V and 0 bases from J; junction bases left unmatched: 5. The germline V gene encodes CDR1 LGHNA and CDR2 YSLEER. There are 18 residues in the CDR3.

The chain combines TRBV7-3 with TRBJ2-6, with 8 bases lining up with TRBD1. CDR1 and CDR2 (germline): SGHTA, FQGTGA. With V trimmed by 4 bases and J by 2 bases, 7 bases remained unmatched. This CDR3 region has 17 residues. CDR3 coding DNA: TGTGCCAGCAGCTCACACCAGGGGGCGGCTGGGGCCAACGTCCTGACTTTC. It translates to CASSSHQGAAGANVLTF. The variable domain in full, completed from reference TRBV7-3 and TRBJ2-6, reads GAGVSQTPSNKVTEKGKYVELRCDPISGHTALYWYRQSLGQGPEFLIYFQGTGAADDSGLPNDRFFAVRPEGSVSTLKIQRTERGDSAVYLCASSSHQGAAGANVLTFGAGSRLTVL.

The V and J genes are TRBV3-1 (or the pseudogene TRBV3-2) and TRBJ2-5; D perhaps matches TRBD2 (5 bases). Germline assignment: CDR1 LGHDT and CDR2 YNNKEL (reference sequence). V was trimmed by 3 bases and J by 0 bases, leaving 11 bases between them. The CDR3 sequence is 15 residues long. The DNA of the CDR3 is TGTGCCAGCAGCCACGCCTGGGAGTACCAAGAGACCCAGTACTTC. Translating gives CASSHAWEYQETQYF.

This rearrangement joins TRBV6-6 to TRBJ2-1; TRBD1 is a possible D gene (6 bases). CDR1 is MNHNY and CDR2 is SVGAGI in the germline V gene (reference sequence). Trimming shortened V by 3 bases and J by 6 bases, and 15 bases separated the two germline ends. The CDR3 has 15 residues. The CDR3 sequence: CASSYRAGESNEQFF. CDR3 DNA sequence: TGTGCCAGCAGTTATCGCGCAGGGGAATCCAATGAGCAGTTCTTC.

The chain employs TRBV12-5 and TRBJ2-1; weak D call: TRBD2 (6 bases). Germline assignment: CDR1 LGHNT and CDR2 FRNRAP. Trimming removed 5 bases at V and 7 bases at J, with 15 bases between. The CDR3 contains 14 residues. The CDR3 sequence: CASGAGLSVNEQFF. The CDR3, as DNA: TGTGCTAGTGGTGCGGGACTCTCAGTTAATGAGCAGTTCTTC.

The chain joins TRBV3-1 (or the pseudogene TRBV3-2) to TRBJ1-6, with D hard to call. Germline CDR1 LGHDT, CDR2 YNNKEL (reference sequence). V was cut by 3 bases and J by 9 bases, with 12 bases left in between. The CDR3 loop spans 14 amino acids. The CDR3: CASSQGSIFSPLHF. The CDR3 DNA is TGTGCCAGCAGCCAGGGGTCCATTTTTTCACCCCTCCACTTT.

V usage is TRBV9 and J usage is TRBJ2-7, with D tentatively TRBD1 (5 bases). CDR3 length equals 14 residues. The germline V gene encodes CDR1 SGDLS and CDR2 YYNGEE. Trimming pared 2 bases from V and 3 bases from J, leaving 12 bases between. The CDR3 protein is CASSVEGASYEQYF. The CDR3 DNA reads as TGTGCCAGCAGCGTCGAAGGGGCGAGCTACGAGCAGTACTTC.

The CDR3 reads CASSQGVLTLETQYF. The CDR3 bases are TGCGCCAGCAGCCAAGGAGTTTTGACGCTAGAGACGCAGTATTTT. The chain combines TRBV4-3 with TRBJ2-3; D is uncertain. The germline V and J ends were trimmed by 1 base and 9 bases, with 17 bases remaining between them. This CDR3 region has 15 residues. CDR1 is LGHNA, CDR2 YSLEER, per germline.

The rearrangement joins TRBV28 to TRBJ1-2; maybe TRBD1 (6 bases). V was shortened by 2 bases and J by 4 bases, with 8 bases between the two germline ends. CDR1 is MDHEN and CDR2 is SYDVKM in the germline V gene. The CDR3 contains 13 residues. Here the CDR3 DNA reads TGTGCCAGCAGTTTAAGGGGGGGCTATGGCTACACCTTC. Translating gives CASSLRGGYGYTF.

The chain is built from TRBV11-1 and TRBJ2-7; TRBD1 matches at 8 bases. Trimming cost V 5 bases and J 2 bases; bases outside gene matches: 2. This CDR3 is built from 13 residues. Germline V gene sequence: CDR1 SGHAT, CDR2 FQDESV (reference sequence). The CDR3 sequence is CASSGQGAYEQYF. The CDR3 nucleotides read TGTGCCAGCAGCGGACAGGGAGCCTACGAGCAGTACTTC.

The rearrangement uses TRBV12-3 or TRBV12-4 and TRBJ1-1; tentative D call: TRBD1 (5 bases). V lost 6 bases and J 7 bases, leaving 15 bases between the germline ends. The length of the CDR3 is 13 residues. In DNA, the CDR3 is TGTGCCAGCAGACCCGCCGAGGGGATTGAAGCTTTCTTT. It yields the protein CASRPAEGIEAFF.

J is TRBJ2-5 and V is TRBV5-1, with D tentatively TRBD2 (7 bases). The CDR3 spans 13 residues. Trimming took 4 bases from V and 5 from J, leaving 12 bases between them. Germline values: CDR1 SGHRS, CDR2 YFSETQ. CDR3 sequence reads: CASSPGGGETQYF. DNA of the CDR3: TGCGCCAGCAGCCCGGGGGGCGGCGAGACCCAGTACTTC. The full variable domain, rest sourced from reference TRBV5-1 and TRBJ2-5, is KAGVTQTPRYLIKTRGQQVTLSCSPISGHRSVSWYQQTPGQGLQFLFEYFSETQRNKGNFPGRFSGRQFSNSRSEMNVSTLELGDSALYLCASSPGGGETQYFGPGTRLLVL.

This chain connects TRBV18 to TRBJ2-7; D perhaps matches TRBD1 (6 bases). The CDR3 runs 14 residues. Per the germline V gene, CDR1 is KGHSH and CDR2 is LQKENI. V was trimmed by 3 bases and J by 2 bases, leaving 11 bases between them. The CDR3 nucleotides are TGTGCCAGCTCACCGCGAGAGGGGGCCTACGAGCAGTACTTC. This sequence encodes CASSPREGAYEQYF.

As concerns this clone: The junction departs from germline at one end; a sequencing error may be responsible. V is TRBV28 and J is TRBJ2-7; 8 bases are a match to TRBD2. The CDR3 covers 13 residues. Germline CDR1 is MDHEN and CDR2 is SYDVKM. CDR3 DNA sequence: TGTGCCAGCAGCACCGGGAGCGGGAGATGGGAGAACTTC. Protein sequence: CASSTGSGRWENF.

The rearrangement links TRBV6-2 or TRBV6-3 to TRBJ1-4, with D possibly matching TRBD1 (5 bases). The germline V and J ends were trimmed by 2 bases and 3 bases, with 7 bases remaining between them. The CDR3 covers 14 residues. Germline CDR1 MNHEY, CDR2 SVGEGT. Written as DNA, the CDR3 is TGTGCCAGCAGTTACCAGGGTTCTAATGAAAAACTGTTTTTT. Translating gives CASSYQGSNEKLFF.

In its sample, this clone was seen once. The chain recombines TRBV11-3 with TRBJ2-7; 7 bases align to TRBD1. The V gene end was trimmed by 1 base and the J gene end by 0 bases; junction bases not matched to a gene: 3. Germline CDR1 SGHNT, CDR2 YENEEA. The CDR3 has 15 amino acids. As DNA, the CDR3 is TGTGCCAGCAGCTTAGGGGACAGCCTCTCCTACGAGCAGTACTTC. Protein product: CASSLGDSLSYEQYF.

The V call is TRBV12-5, the J call TRBJ2-3, with 12 bases aligning to TRBD1. In germline, CDR1 is LGHNT, CDR2 FRNRAP. The CDR3 is 17 residues long. V trimming: 6 bases; J trimming: 4 bases; junction bases outside the gene matches: 11. Here the CDR3 DNA reads TGTGCTAGTGGGAGAACAAGGGGACAGGGGGCGGCAGATACGCAGTATTTT. Translating gives CASGRTRGQGAADTQYF.